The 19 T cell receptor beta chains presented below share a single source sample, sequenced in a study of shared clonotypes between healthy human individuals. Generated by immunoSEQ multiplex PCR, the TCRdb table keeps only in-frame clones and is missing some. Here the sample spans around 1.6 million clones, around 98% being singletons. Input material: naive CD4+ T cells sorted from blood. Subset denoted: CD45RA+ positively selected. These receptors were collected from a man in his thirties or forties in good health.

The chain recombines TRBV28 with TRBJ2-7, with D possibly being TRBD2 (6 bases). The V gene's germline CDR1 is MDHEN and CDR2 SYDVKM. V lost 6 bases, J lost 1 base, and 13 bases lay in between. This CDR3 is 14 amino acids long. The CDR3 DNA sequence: TGTGCCAGCAGGCCAGCGGGCGGATCCTACGAGCAGTACTTC. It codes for CASRPAGGSYEQYF. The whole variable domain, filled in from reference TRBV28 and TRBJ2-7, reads DVKVTQSSRYLVKRTGEKVFLECVQDMDHENMFWYRQDPGLGLRLIYFSYDVKMKEKGDIPEGYSVSREKKERFSLILESASTNQTSMYLCASRPAGGSYEQYFGPGTRLTVT.

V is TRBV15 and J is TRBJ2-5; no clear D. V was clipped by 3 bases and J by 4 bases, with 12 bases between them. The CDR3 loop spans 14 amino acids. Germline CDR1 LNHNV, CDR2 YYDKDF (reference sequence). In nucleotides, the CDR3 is TGTGCCACCAGCAGTATCGAATGGAGAGAGACCCAGTACTTC. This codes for CATSSIEWRETQYF.

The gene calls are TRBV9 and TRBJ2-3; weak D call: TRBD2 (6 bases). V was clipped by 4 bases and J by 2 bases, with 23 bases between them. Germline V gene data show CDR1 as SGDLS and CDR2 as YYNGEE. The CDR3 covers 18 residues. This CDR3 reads CASSSRGLVGTFTDTQYF. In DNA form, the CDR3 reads TGTGCCAGCAGCTCTCGGGGACTGGTCGGGACTTTCACAGATACGCAGTATTTT.

The CDR3 loop is CASGGSDHPLSNEQFF. The DNA for the CDR3 is TGTGCCAGCGGGGGGAGCGATCACCCCCTGTCGAATGAGCAGTTCTTC. This chain connects TRBV11-2 to TRBJ2-1; D may be TRBD2 (6 bases). Trimming removed 8 bases at V and 7 bases at J, with 24 bases between. The CDR3 contains 16 residues. Germline V gene lookup returns CDR1 SGHAT and CDR2 FQNNGV.

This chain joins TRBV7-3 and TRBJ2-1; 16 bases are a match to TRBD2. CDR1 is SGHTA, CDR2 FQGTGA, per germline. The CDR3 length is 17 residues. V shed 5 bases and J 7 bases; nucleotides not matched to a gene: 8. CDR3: CASSAGGLAGGANEQFF. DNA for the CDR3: TGTGCCAGCAGCGCAGGGGGACTAGCGGGAGGGGCTAATGAGCAGTTCTTC.

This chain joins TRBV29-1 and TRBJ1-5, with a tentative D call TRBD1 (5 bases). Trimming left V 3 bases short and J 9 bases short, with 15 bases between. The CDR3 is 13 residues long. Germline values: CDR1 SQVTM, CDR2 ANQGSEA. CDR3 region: CSVDGTVHGPQHF. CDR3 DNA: TGCAGCGTTGATGGGACCGTACATGGGCCCCAGCATTTT.

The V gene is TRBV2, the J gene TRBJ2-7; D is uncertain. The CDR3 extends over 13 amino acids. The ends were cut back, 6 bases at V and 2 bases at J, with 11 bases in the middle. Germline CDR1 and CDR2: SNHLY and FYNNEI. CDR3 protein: CASSVSLAYEQYF. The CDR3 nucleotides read TGTGCCAGCAGCGTATCCTTAGCCTACGAGCAGTACTTC. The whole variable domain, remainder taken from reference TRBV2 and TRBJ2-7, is EPEVTQTPSHQVTQMGQEVILRCVPISNHLYFYWYRQILGQKVEFLVSFYNNEISEKSEIFDDQFSVERPDGSNFTLKIRSTKLEDSAMYFCASSVSLAYEQYFGPGTRLTVT.

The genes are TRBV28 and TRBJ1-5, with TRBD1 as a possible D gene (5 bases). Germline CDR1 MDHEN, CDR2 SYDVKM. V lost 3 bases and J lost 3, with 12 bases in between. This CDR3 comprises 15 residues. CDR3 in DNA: TGTGCCAGCAGTTTGATCACGGGGCCCAATCAGCCCCAGCATTTT. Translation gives CASSLITGPNQPQHF.

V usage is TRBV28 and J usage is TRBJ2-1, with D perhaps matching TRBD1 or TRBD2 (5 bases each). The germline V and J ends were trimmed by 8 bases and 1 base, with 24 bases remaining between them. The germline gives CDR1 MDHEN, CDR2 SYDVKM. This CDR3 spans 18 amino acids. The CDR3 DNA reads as TGTGCCAGCTGTGCCTCGGGGCCACGCCATGGTTCCTACAATGAGCAGTTCTTC. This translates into CASCASGPRHGSYNEQFF.

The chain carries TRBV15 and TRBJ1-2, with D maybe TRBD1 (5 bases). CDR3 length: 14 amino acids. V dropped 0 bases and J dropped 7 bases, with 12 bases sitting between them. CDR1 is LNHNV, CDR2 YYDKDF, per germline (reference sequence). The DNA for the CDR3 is TGTGCCACCAGCAGAGATCTTGCAGGGTCTGGCTACACCTTC. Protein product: CATSRDLAGSGYTF.

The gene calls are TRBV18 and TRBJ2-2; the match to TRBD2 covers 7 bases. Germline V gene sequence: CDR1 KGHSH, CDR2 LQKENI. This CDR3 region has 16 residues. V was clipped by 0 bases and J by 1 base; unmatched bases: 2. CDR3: CASSPPQRGNTGELFF. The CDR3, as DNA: TGTGCCAGCTCACCACCCCAGCGGGGGAACACCGGGGAGCTGTTTTTT.

The CDR3 here is CASSGFLLANTGELFF. CDR3 sequence (DNA): TGTGCCAGCAGTGGCTTTTTACTCGCGAACACCGGGGAGCTGTTTTTT. V and J are TRBV2 and TRBJ2-2; D unclear. This CDR3 has 16 amino acids. Trimming left V 4 bases short and J 0 bases short, with 12 bases between. CDR1 is SNHLY, CDR2 FYNNEI, per germline.

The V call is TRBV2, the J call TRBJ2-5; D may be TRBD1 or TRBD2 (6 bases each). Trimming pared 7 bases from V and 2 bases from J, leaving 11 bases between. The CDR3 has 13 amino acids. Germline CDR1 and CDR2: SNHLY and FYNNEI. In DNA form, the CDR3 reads TGTGCCAGCAACAGGGAGGTACAAGAGACCCAGTACTTC. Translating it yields CASNREVQETQYF.

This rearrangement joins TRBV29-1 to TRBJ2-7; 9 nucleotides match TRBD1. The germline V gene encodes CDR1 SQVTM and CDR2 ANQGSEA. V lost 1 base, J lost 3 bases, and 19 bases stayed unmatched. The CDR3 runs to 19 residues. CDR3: CSVEARDREWSWTYYEQYF. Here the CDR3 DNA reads TGCAGCGTTGAAGCCCGGGACAGGGAATGGTCCTGGACCTACTACGAGCAGTACTTC.

This CDR3 is CAIMGDSRDEQYF. Here the CDR3 DNA reads TGTGCCATCATGGGGGACTCAAGGGACGAGCAGTACTTC. The chain uses TRBV10-3 and TRBJ2-7; tentatively, D is TRBD2 (6 bases). Germline V gene sequence: CDR1 ENHRY, CDR2 SYGVKD. The CDR3 is 13 amino acids. The V gene lost 7 bases and the J gene lost 5 bases, with 15 bases spanning the gap.

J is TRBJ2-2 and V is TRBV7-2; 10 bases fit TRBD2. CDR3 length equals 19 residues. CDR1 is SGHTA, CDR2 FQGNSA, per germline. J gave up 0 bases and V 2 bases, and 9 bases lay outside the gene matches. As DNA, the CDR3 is TGTGCCAGCAGCTTAAGTCAGGGACTAGCGCTTTCGAACACCGGGGAGCTGTTTTTT. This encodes CASSLSQGLALSNTGELFF.

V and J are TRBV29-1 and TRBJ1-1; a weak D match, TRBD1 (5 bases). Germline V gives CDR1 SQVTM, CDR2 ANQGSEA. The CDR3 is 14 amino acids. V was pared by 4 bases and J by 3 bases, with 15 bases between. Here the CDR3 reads CSVGDSGGDTEAFF. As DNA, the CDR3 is TGCAGCGTTGGCGACTCCGGGGGAGACACTGAAGCTTTCTTT.

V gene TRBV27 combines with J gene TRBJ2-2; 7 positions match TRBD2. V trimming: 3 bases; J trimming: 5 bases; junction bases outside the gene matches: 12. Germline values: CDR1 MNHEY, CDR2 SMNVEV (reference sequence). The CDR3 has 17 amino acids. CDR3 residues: CASSLPGLGAITGELFF. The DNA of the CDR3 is TGTGCCAGCAGTTTGCCAGGACTAGGTGCTATAACCGGGGAGCTGTTTTTT.

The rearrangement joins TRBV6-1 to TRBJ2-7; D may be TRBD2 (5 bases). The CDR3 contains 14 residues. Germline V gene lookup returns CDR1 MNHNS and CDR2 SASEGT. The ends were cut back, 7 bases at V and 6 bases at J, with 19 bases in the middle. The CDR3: CASMEVSTRSEQYF. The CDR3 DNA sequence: TGTGCCAGCATGGAGGTTTCCACACGGTCCGAGCAGTACTTC.